Listed here is a single T cell receptor beta chain. Both 60 Vbeta primers and 13 Jbeta primers went into the PCR. This table comes from immunoSEQ multiplex PCR, and its TCRdb copy is limited to in-frame clones, with some not included. The sample shows about 88,000 clones, around 89% of them seen only once. This specimen belongs to a study of cytomegalovirus exposure and HLA in healthy donors. V was clipped by 8 bases and J by 8 bases, with 18 bases between them. Per germline, CDR1 SEHNR and CDR2 FQNEAQ (reference sequence). The CDR3 consists of 13 residues. The chain is built from TRBV7-9 and TRBJ1-2; D call uncertain. The sequenced sample was PBMCs. This receptor was identified in a young man in good health and CMV-seronegative. The CDR3 region has the DNA TGTGCCAGCGGGTACTCCTCAGGTGGCGGCTACACCTTC. Translated: CASGYSSGGGYTF.